This is a list of T cell receptor beta chains from one sample in a study of lymphopenia after photon versus proton radiotherapy. Data came from immunoSEQ multiplex PCR; TCRdb stores just in-frame clones and leaves some out. Among roughly 14,000 clones listed, about nine tenths were seen once. The sample was peripheral blood, taken from a patient treated with proton-based radiotherapy. These receptors were obtained from a man aged 65 to 85 with pancreatic cancer. Both conserved end residues are part of each CDR3. Fields, in order: CDR3 length, V gene, D gene, J gene, clone size, CDR3 DNA, CDR3 protein. The D gene is left open where the match is weak. Clone size, where shown, is once, few, many, or a class for clones that have expanded.

13	TRBV19	TRBD2	TRBJ2-7	NA	TGTGCCACCGGGACTAGCGGCACCTACGAGCAGTACTTC	CATGTSGTYEQYF
15	TRBV7-8	TRBD2	TRBJ2-1	NA	TGTGCCAGCAGCTTATGGGCAGAGCGGGAGAGTGAGCAGTTCTTC	CASSLWAERESEQFF
15	TRBV9	TRBD2	TRBJ2-5	NA	TGTGCCAGCAGCGTAGGACTAGCGGGTTCACGGACCCAGTACTTC	CASSVGLAGSRTQYF
15	TRBV9	TRBD1	TRBJ1-1	NA	TGTGCCAGCAGCAAAGAGGGACAGGGGAACACTGAAGCTTTCTTT	CASSKEGQGNTEAFF
15	TRBV7-9	NA	TRBJ2-3	once	TGTGCCAGCAGCCGGAGGGACTTCCGCACAGATACGCAGTATTTT	CASSRRDFRTDTQYF
15	TRBV6-6	TRBD2	TRBJ2-7	NA	TGTGCCAGCAGTGAGACAGCCGGGGGGTTCTACGAGCAGTACTTC	CASSETAGGFYEQYF
15	TRBV7-3	NA	TRBJ2-1	NA	TGTGCCAGCAGCTTAGAGGTAGGGGGTTCCAATGAGCAGTTCTTC	CASSLEVGGSNEQFF
15	TRBV9	NA	TRBJ2-1	NA	TGTGCCAGCAGCGTAGCACCGAGCTCCTACAATGAGCAGTTCTTC	CASSVAPSSYNEQFF
15	TRBV4-2	TRBD1	TRBJ1-6	NA	TGTGCCAGCAGCCAAGAGGGGACAGGGAATTCACCCCTCCACTTT	CASSQEGTGNSPLHF
13	TRBV27	NA	TRBJ2-5	NA	TGTGCCAGCAGTCGTAAGTACCAAGAGACCCAGTACTTC	CASSRKYQETQYF
13	TRBV6-1	NA	TRBJ2-5	once	TGTGCCAGCAGGGTACAGGGTCCAGGGACCCAGTACTTC	CASRVQGPGTQYF
15	TRBV6-1	NA	TRBJ1-1	NA	TGTGCCAGCAGTGATGTCGGGGGGCAGGTGGTAGGAGCTTTCTTT	CASSDVGGQVVGAFF
16	TRBV18	TRBD2	TRBJ2-3	NA	TGTGCCAGCTCACCTCGCCTAGCGGGGGTGGCAGATACGCAGTATTTT	CASSPRLAGVADTQYF
13	TRBV27	TRBD1	TRBJ1-1	NA	TGTGCCAGCAGGACAATTGAGACAGGGAAGGCTTTCTTT	CASRTIETGKAFF
14	TRBV10-3	TRBD1	TRBJ2-7	NA	TGTGCCATCAGTGAGTCGGGACAGGGGTACGAGCAGTACTTC	CAISESGQGYEQYF
13	TRBV6-4	NA	TRBJ1-2	NA	TGTGCCAGCAGTCCCGGCAGGAGCTATGGCTACACCTTC	CASSPGRSYGYTF
15	TRBV12-5	TRBD2	TRBJ2-7	NA	TGTGCTAGTGGTCGGGGGAGGGGACTAAAGCACGAGCAGTACTTC	CASGRGRGLKHEQYF
16	TRBV11-3	TRBD1	TRBJ1-2	NA	TGTGCCAGCAGCTTGCTTGCGGGACAGCGATCGCCAGGCTACACCTTC	CASSLLAGQRSPGYTF
16	TRBV19	TRBD1	TRBJ1-3	once	TGTGCCAGTAGTATGGGGACAGGGGGCTCTGGAAACACCATATATTTT	CASSMGTGGSGNTIYF
16	TRBV7-6	TRBD2	TRBJ2-2	NA	TGTGCCAGCAGGTCCGGACTAGCGGGGAACACCGGGGAGCTGTTTTTT	CASRSGLAGNTGELFF
16	TRBV5-1	NA	TRBJ2-7	few	TGCGCCAGCAGCTTGGAACAGGGTCCCATCCCTCACGAGCAGTACTTC	CASSLEQGPIPHEQYF
13	TRBV14	TRBD2	TRBJ2-1	NA	TGTGCCAGCAGTTTCCCGGGGGGCAATGAGCAGTTCTTC	CASSFPGGNEQFF
17	TRBV11-3	TRBD2	TRBJ2-3	NA	TGTGCCAGCAGCCTCGCGGGGGGGGCTGGTAGCACAGATACGCAGTATTTT	CASSLAGGAGSTDTQYF
15	TRBV11-3	NA	TRBJ2-2	once	TGTGCCAGCAGCGTCCCCGGGGGAATGGACGGGGAGCTGTTTTTT	CASSVPGGMDGELFF
14	TRBV6-5	NA	TRBJ1-1	NA	TGTGCCAGCAGTTACAGGTTCCAGTCGCCTGAAGCTTTCTTT	CASSYRFQSPEAFF
14	TRBV7-8	NA	TRBJ2-2	NA	TGTGCCAGCAGCTTAGACCAGGGTCCCGGGGAGCTGTTTTTT	CASSLDQGPGELFF
15	TRBV7-2	TRBD2	TRBJ2-5	NA	TGTGCCAGCAGCGTAACTAGCGGGGGGAAGGAGACCCAGTACTTC	CASSVTSGGKETQYF
15	TRBV19	NA	TRBJ2-7	NA	TGTGCCAGTAGTATAGATGATAGGTTAGGGTACGAGCAGTACTTC	CASSIDDRLGYEQYF
14	TRBV7-9	NA	TRBJ1-3	NA	TGTGCCAGCAGCAGCCGAGGGGAAGAAAACACCATATATTTT	CASSSRGEENTIYF
17	TRBV5-1	TRBD2	TRBJ2-2	once	TGCGCCAGCAGCTTGGCGCCTAGCGGGACGGCCACCGGGGAGCTGTTTTTT	CASSLAPSGTATGELFF
18	TRBV4-1	TRBD1	TRBJ1-4	few	TGCGCCAGCAGCCAAGCCCGAGGCAGGGGGCAACTGGGTGAAAAACTGTTTTTT	CASSQARGRGQLGEKLFF
14	TRBV15	NA	TRBJ2-2	once	TGTGCCACCAGCAGAGATAGGGGATCCGGGGAGCTGTTTTTT	CATSRDRGSGELFF
13	TRBV6-5	TRBD1	TRBJ1-5	once	TGTGCCAGCAGTCGACAGGGGAGTCAGCCCCAGCATTTT	CASSRQGSQPQHF